The 25 T cell receptor beta chains listed next were all sequenced from one sample in a study of blood T cell repertoires in COVID-19. Produced via immunoSEQ multiplex PCR; TCRdb's table is partial and in-frame only. The sample lists about 480,000 clones, about 87% occurring once. Sequenced sample: peripheral blood. The source of these receptors is a woman between 45 and 65 years old with COVID-19, enrolled during active disease.

With regard to this clone: The sample has other DNA sequences that encode this CDR3 too. The chain has TRBV9 and TRBJ1-1; D possibly corresponds to TRBD1 (5 bases). Between the trimmed V and J ends, which lost 0 bases and 0 bases, there was a span of 6 bases. Germline V gene data show CDR1 as SGDLS and CDR2 as YYNGEE. The CDR3 loop spans 14 amino acids. The CDR3 here is CASSVEGLNTEAFF. In DNA form, the CDR3 reads TGTGCCAGCAGCGTAGAGGGGTTGAACACTGAAGCTTTCTTT.

The chain links TRBV11-2 to TRBJ2-2, with D tentatively TRBD2 (7 bases). CDR1 SGHAT and CDR2 FQNNGV come from the germline V gene. The CDR3 totals 16 residues. The V gene lost 2 bases and the J gene lost 2 bases, with 12 bases spanning the gap. The CDR3 sequence: CASSLYRGANTGELFF. The CDR3 DNA reads as TGTGCCAGCAGCTTATATCGGGGGGCTAACACCGGGGAGCTGTTTTTT. Full variable domain (outside the CDR3, taken from reference TRBV11-2 and TRBJ2-2): EAGVAQSPRYKIIEKRQSVAFWCNPISGHATLYWYQQILGQGPKLLIQFQNNGVVDDSQLPKDRFSAERLKGVDSTLKIQPAKLEDSAVYLCASSLYRGANTGELFFGEGSRLTVL.

The chain combines TRBV11-2 with TRBJ2-3, with TRBD2 matching 8 bases. This CDR3 region has 12 residues. The germline CDR1 and CDR2 sequences are SGHAT and FQNNGV. The V gene end was trimmed by 6 bases and the J gene end by 6 bases; junction bases not matched to a gene: 2. The CDR3 spells CASRPGGDTQYF. CDR3 nucleotide sequence: TGTGCCAGCAGACCGGGAGGGGATACGCAGTATTTT.

This chain joins TRBV3-1 (or the pseudogene TRBV3-2) and TRBJ1-1; D gene uncertain. Germline-derived CDR1 and CDR2 are LGHDT and YNNKEL (reference sequence). The CDR3 has 13 amino acids. V was trimmed by 4 bases and J by 8 bases, leaving 14 bases between them. The CDR3 DNA sequence: TGTGCCAGCAGCCTTAACGACCAGGAAGAAGCTTTCTTT. Translating it yields CASSLNDQEEAFF.

The genes are TRBV4-1 and TRBJ1-5; 7 nucleotides agree with TRBD1. The CDR3 covers 15 residues. Trimming took 3 bases from V and 4 from J; bases not matched to a gene: 6. Germline CDR1 is MGHRA and CDR2 is YSYEKL. In nucleotides, the CDR3 is TGCGCCAGCAGCCAGGAGGACAGGCAAAATCAGCCCCAGCATTTT. Residues: CASSQEDRQNQPQHF.

The V gene is TRBV6-6, the J gene TRBJ1-4; the match to TRBD1 covers 7 bases. V shed 0 bases and J 6 bases; nucleotides not matched to a gene: 4. The CDR3 loop spans 15 amino acids. The germline CDR1 and CDR2 sequences are MNHNY and SVGAGI (reference sequence). Here the CDR3 DNA reads TGTGCCAGCAGTTACTCGGACAGGCCGCATGAAAAACTGTTTTTT. It codes for CASSYSDRPHEKLFF.

The rearrangement links TRBV4-1 to TRBJ2-3; tentative D call: TRBD2 (7 bases). V dropped 11 bases and J dropped 1 base, with 16 bases sitting between them. The CDR3 is 14 amino acids. Germline loops: CDR1 MGHRA, CDR2 YSYEKL. The CDR3 sequence is CASDFGGRTDTQYF. For the CDR3, the DNA is TGCGCCTCAGACTTCGGGGGGCGCACAGATACGCAGTATTTT.

This chain uses TRBV4-2 with TRBJ2-1; 7 bases map to TRBD2. CDR1 LGHNA and CDR2 YNFKEQ come from the germline V gene. The length of the CDR3 is 14 residues. V shed 4 bases and J 8 bases; nucleotides not matched to a gene: 8. Here the CDR3 reads CASSPTSPFHEQFF. The CDR3, as DNA: TGTGCCAGCAGCCCGACTAGCCCCTTCCATGAGCAGTTCTTC.

This clone was observed a single time. The chain carries TRBV2 and TRBJ1-2; tentative D call: TRBD1 (6 bases). The V and J ends lost 5 bases and 7 bases respectively, with 14 bases between them. Germline CDR1 is SNHLY and CDR2 is FYNNEI. This CDR3 comprises 13 residues. The CDR3: CASSSHRVPGYTF. The CDR3 bases are TGTGCCAGCAGTTCCCACAGGGTTCCTGGCTACACCTTC. The whole variable domain, filled in from reference TRBV2 and TRBJ1-2, reads EPEVTQTPSHQVTQMGQEVILRCVPISNHLYFYWYRQILGQKVEFLVSFYNNEISEKSEIFDDQFSVERPDGSNFTLKIRSTKLEDSAMYFCASSSHRVPGYTFGSGTRLTVV.

This clone has just a few counts. This chain connects TRBV5-4 to TRBJ1-1, with 7 bases identical to TRBD1. V trimming: 4 bases; J trimming: 2 bases; junction bases outside the gene matches: 11. Germline-derived CDR1 and CDR2 are SGHNT and YYREEE (reference sequence). The CDR3 is made up of 16 amino acids. CDR3 protein: CASSRFSGGENTEAFF. CDR3 bases: TGTGCCAGCAGCAGATTCTCAGGGGGTGAAAACACTGAAGCTTTCTTT. Together with reference TRBV5-4 and TRBJ1-1, the CDR3 gives the full variable domain: ETGVTQSPTHLIKTRGQQVTLRCSSQSGHNTVSWYQQALGQGPQFIFQYYREEENGRGNFPPRFSGLQFPNYSSELNVNALELDDSALYLCASSRFSGGENTEAFFGQGTRLTVV.

V usage is TRBV30 and J usage is TRBJ1-2; D uncertain. With 0 bases removed from V and 0 bases from J, the gap between germline ends came to 5 bases. CDR1 GTSNPN and CDR2 SVGIG come from the germline V gene (reference sequence). This CDR3 contains 13 residues. The DNA for the CDR3 is TGTGCCTGGAGTGTGGCGGCTAACTATGGCTACACCTTC. Protein sequence: CAWSVAANYGYTF.

Only one count was recorded for this clone. The chain has TRBV19 and TRBJ1-3, with a possible D match to TRBD1 (6 bases). Germline values: CDR1 LNHDA, CDR2 SQIVND (reference sequence). This CDR3 comprises 17 residues. Trimming shortened V by 5 bases and J by 0 bases, and 17 bases separated the two germline ends. CDR3 DNA: TGTGCCAGTAGTGAGGGGGTCGGGGCGATCTCTGGAAACACCATATATTTT. This translates into CASSEGVGAISGNTIYF.

This rearrangement joins TRBV5-1 to TRBJ2-1, with TRBD2 identical over 10 bases. This CDR3 comprises 14 residues. Per germline, CDR1 SGHRS and CDR2 YFSETQ. V was clipped by 1 base and J by 10 bases; unmatched bases: 5. Here the CDR3 reads CASSLTSGVFEQFF. CDR3 nucleotide sequence: TGCGCCAGCAGCTTGACTAGCGGGGTTTTCGAGCAGTTCTTC.

The rearrangement joins TRBV4-1 to TRBJ2-2; no firm D call. Trimming left V 0 bases short and J 2 bases short, with 7 bases between. Germline loops: CDR1 MGHRA, CDR2 YSYEKL. The CDR3 covers 15 residues. The CDR3 nucleotides are TGCGCCAGCAGCCAAGATACTGGTAACACCGGGGAGCTGTTTTTT. Translated, it gives CASSQDTGNTGELFF.

The rearrangement uses TRBV7-8 and TRBJ2-7; TRBD1 is a possible D gene (5 bases). V lost 4 bases and J lost 2, with 15 bases in between. CDR1 and CDR2 from the germline V gene are SGHVS and FQNEAQ. The CDR3 consists of 15 residues. CDR3 in amino acids: CASSYSQGKAYEQYF. The CDR3 region has the DNA TGTGCCAGCAGCTACAGCCAGGGTAAAGCCTACGAGCAGTACTTC.

The V and J genes are TRBV5-6 and TRBJ1-5; 8 nucleotides match TRBD1. The junction had 2 bases not matched to a gene; V was cut back by 1 base and J by 5 bases. Germline CDR1 is SGHDT and CDR2 is YYEEEE. The CDR3 is 14 amino acids. CDR3 residues: CASSLRQGYQPQHF. CDR3 nucleotides: TGTGCCAGCAGCTTGAGACAGGGGTATCAGCCCCAGCATTTT.

The V and J genes are TRBV3-1 (or the pseudogene TRBV3-2) and TRBJ2-2; D unresolved. This CDR3 region has 14 residues. Germline values: CDR1 LGHDT, CDR2 YNNKEL (reference sequence). With 4 bases removed from V and 3 bases from J, the gap between germline ends came to 9 bases. The CDR3: CASSPQVDTGELFF. CDR3 nucleotides: TGTGCCAGCAGCCCGCAGGTTGACACCGGGGAGCTGTTTTTT.

The chain uses TRBV5-1 and TRBJ2-2, with TRBD2 matching 9 bases. Germline assignment: CDR1 SGHRS and CDR2 YFSETQ. This CDR3 has 17 residues. The trim removed 6 bases at V and 5 bases at J, leaving 14 bases unmatched. This CDR3 reads CASTLGLAGISTGELFF. The CDR3 nucleotides read TGCGCCAGCACCCTGGGCCTAGCGGGGATCTCAACCGGGGAGCTGTTTTTT.

J is TRBJ2-5 and V is TRBV19, with TRBD1 identical over 7 bases. V was pared by 5 bases and J by 2 bases, with 5 bases of the junction left unmatched. The length of the CDR3 is 14 residues. Germline CDR1 and CDR2: LNHDA and SQIVND (reference sequence). CDR3 DNA sequence: TGTGCCAGTAGTCCGGGACAGTTACAAGAGACCCAGTACTTC. It translates to CASSPGQLQETQYF.

V gene TRBV2 combines with J gene TRBJ1-6; D might be TRBD1 (6 bases). The CDR3 is made up of 15 amino acids. The germline CDR1 and CDR2 sequences are SNHLY and FYNNEI. The germline V and J ends were trimmed by 0 bases and 7 bases, with 10 bases remaining between them. The CDR3 region is CASSEAGTPNSPLHF. CDR3 in DNA: TGTGCCAGCAGTGAAGCCGGGACACCGAATTCACCCCTCCACTTT.

This clone was counted a single time. J is TRBJ1-5 and V is TRBV28, with no clear D. V shed 1 base and J shed 4 bases, with 8 bases lying between them. CDR3 length: 14 residues. Per the germline V gene, CDR1 is MDHEN and CDR2 is SYDVKM. Here the CDR3 DNA reads TGTGCCAGCAGTTTATTGGGCAGGAATCAGCCCCAGCATTTT. Translation gives CASSLLGRNQPQHF.

The rearrangement uses TRBV30 and TRBJ2-6; weak D call: TRBD1 (5 bases). The CDR3 extends over 15 amino acids. Germline CDR1 GTSNPN, CDR2 SVGIG (reference sequence). The V end lost 5 bases, the J end lost 0 bases, and 11 bases lay between the germline ends. The CDR3 sequence: CAWAGDSSGANVLTF. CDR3 nucleotide sequence: TGTGCCTGGGCAGGAGACAGCTCTGGGGCCAACGTCCTGACTTTC.

The chain uses TRBV11-3 and TRBJ2-1, with 11 bases matching TRBD2. The CDR3 sequence is 14 residues long. The trim removed 5 bases at V and 15 bases at J, leaving 12 bases unmatched. Germline loops: CDR1 SGHNT, CDR2 YENEEA. The CDR3 reads CASSPGVAGGRPFF. In nucleotides, the CDR3 is TGTGCCAGCAGCCCCGGAGTAGCGGGGGGGCGGCCGTTCTTC. The full variable domain, rest sourced from reference TRBV11-3 and TRBJ2-1, is EAGVVQSPRYKIIEKKQPVAFWCNPISGHNTLYWYLQNLGQGPELLIRYENEEAVDDSQLPKDRFSAERLKGVDSTLKIQPAELGDSAVYLCASSPGVAGGRPFFGPGTRLTVL.

The chain joins TRBV7-7 to TRBJ1-5, with TRBD1 matching over 11 bases. V lost 5 bases, J lost 4 bases, and 13 bases stayed unmatched. The V gene's germline CDR1 is SSHAT and CDR2 FNYEAQ (reference sequence). This CDR3 is 18 amino acids long. DNA for the CDR3: TGTGCCAGCAGCGGAGACGGGGGACAGGGGGGCGGTAATCAGCCCCAGCATTTT. This translates into CASSGDGGQGGGNQPQHF.

The CDR3 reads CASRTRGRDTEAFF. CDR3 bases: TGTGCCAGCAGAACGAGGGGGAGGGACACTGAAGCTTTCTTT. The chain links TRBV3-1 (or the pseudogene TRBV3-2) to TRBJ1-1, with D perhaps TRBD1 (6 bases). The CDR3 is 14 amino acids. Germline assignment: CDR1 LGHDT and CDR2 YNNKEL (reference sequence). Trimming took 6 bases from V and 3 from J, leaving 14 bases between them.